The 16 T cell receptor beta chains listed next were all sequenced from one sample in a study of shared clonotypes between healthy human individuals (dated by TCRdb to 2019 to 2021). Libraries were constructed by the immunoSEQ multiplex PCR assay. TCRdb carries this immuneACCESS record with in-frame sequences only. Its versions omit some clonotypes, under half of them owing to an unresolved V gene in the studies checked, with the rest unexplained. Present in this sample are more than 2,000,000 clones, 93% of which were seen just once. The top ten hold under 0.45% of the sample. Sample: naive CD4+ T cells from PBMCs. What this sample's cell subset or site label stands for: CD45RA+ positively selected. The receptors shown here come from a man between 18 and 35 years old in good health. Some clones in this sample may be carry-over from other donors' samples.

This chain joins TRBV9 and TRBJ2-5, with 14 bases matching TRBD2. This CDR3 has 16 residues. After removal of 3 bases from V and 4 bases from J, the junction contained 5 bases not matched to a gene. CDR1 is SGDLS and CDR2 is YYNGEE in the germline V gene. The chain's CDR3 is CASSAGLAGVTETQYF. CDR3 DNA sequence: TGTGCCAGCAGCGCGGGACTAGCGGGAGTTACAGAGACCCAGTACTTC.

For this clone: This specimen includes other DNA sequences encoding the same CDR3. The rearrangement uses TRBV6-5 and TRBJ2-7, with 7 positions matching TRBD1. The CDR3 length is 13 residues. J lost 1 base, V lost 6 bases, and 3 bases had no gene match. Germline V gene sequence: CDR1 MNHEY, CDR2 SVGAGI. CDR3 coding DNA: TGTGCCAGCAGCCGGGACAGATCCTACGAGCAGTACTTC. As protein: CASSRDRSYEQYF.

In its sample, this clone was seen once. CDR3 protein: CASSYSSGRLYEQYF. The CDR3 DNA is TGTGCCAGCAGTTATTCTAGCGGGAGACTCTACGAGCAGTACTTC. The chain has TRBV6-5 and TRBJ2-7; 10 nucleotides align to TRBD2. Germline CDR1 reads MNHEY; CDR2 reads SVGAGI. V was pared by 3 bases and J by 3 bases, with 5 bases of the junction left unmatched. The CDR3 sequence is 15 residues long.

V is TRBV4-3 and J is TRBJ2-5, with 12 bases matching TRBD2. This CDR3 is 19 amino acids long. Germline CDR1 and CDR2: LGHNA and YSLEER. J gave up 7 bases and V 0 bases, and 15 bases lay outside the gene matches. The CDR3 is CASSQDWPGLAGFRPTQYF. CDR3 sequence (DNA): TGCGCCAGCAGCCAAGATTGGCCGGGACTAGCGGGTTTTCGTCCGACCCAGTACTTC.

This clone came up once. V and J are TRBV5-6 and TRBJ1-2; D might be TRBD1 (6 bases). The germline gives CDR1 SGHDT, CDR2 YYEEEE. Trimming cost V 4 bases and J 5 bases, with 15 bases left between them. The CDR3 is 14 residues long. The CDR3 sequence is CASSLQQGVYGYTF. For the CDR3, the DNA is TGTGCCAGCAGCCTGCAACAGGGTGTGTATGGCTACACCTTC.

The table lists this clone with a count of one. This chain's CDR3 is CASSLSGQRRSPLHF. CDR3 DNA: TGTGCCAGCAGTTTATCGGGACAGCGCCGTTCACCCCTCCACTTT. The chain joins TRBV27 to TRBJ1-6, with 7 nucleotides matching TRBD1. The V and J ends lost 0 bases and 9 bases, in that order; junction bases with no gene match: 5. The CDR3 runs 15 residues. CDR1 is MNHEY and CDR2 is SMNVEV in the germline V gene (reference sequence).

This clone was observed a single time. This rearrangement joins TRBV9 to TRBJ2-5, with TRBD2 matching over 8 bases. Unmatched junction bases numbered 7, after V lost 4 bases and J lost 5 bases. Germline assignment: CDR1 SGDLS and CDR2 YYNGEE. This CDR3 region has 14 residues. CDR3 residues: CASSRGTSGETQYF. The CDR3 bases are TGTGCCAGCAGCAGAGGGACTAGTGGGGAGACCCAGTACTTC.

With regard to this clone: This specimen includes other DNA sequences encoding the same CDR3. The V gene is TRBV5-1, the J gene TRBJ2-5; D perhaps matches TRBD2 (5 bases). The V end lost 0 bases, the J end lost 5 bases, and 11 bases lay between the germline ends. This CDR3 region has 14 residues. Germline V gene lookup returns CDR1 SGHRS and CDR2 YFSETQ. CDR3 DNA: TGCGCCAGCAGCTTGGAGGGAGTCGGGGAGACCCAGTACTTC. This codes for CASSLEGVGETQYF.

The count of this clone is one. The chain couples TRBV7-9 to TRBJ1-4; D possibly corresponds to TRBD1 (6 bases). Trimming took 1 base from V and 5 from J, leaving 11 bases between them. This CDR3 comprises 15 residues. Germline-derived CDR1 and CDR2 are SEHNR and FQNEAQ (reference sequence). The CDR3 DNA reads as TGTGCCAGCAGCTTAGAATCGGGGGCGAATGAAAAACTGTTTTTT. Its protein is CASSLESGANEKLFF.

The DNA of the CDR3 is TGTGCCACCAGCAGTGCCTCGGGGGGGGTCAATGAGCAGTTCTTC. This sequence encodes CATSSASGGVNEQFF. This rearrangement joins TRBV15 to TRBJ2-1; 8 bases match TRBD2. V dropped 3 bases and J dropped 6; count of bases not matched to a gene: 7. The CDR3 length is 15 residues. In germline, CDR1 is LNHNV, CDR2 YYDKDF (reference sequence).

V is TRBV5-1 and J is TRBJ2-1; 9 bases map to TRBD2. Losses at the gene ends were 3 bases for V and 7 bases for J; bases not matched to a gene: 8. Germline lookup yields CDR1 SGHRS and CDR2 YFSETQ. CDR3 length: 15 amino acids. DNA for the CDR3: TGCGCCAGCAGCTCGGGCGGGAGGGCGGAGAATGAGCAGTTCTTC. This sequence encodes CASSSGGRAENEQFF.

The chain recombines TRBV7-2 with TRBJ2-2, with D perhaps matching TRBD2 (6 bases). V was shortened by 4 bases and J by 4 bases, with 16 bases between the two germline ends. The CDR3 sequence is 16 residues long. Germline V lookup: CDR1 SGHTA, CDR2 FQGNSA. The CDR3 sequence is CASSSRVASATGELFF. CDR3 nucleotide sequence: TGTGCCAGCAGCTCTAGGGTGGCTAGCGCCACCGGGGAGCTGTTTTTT.

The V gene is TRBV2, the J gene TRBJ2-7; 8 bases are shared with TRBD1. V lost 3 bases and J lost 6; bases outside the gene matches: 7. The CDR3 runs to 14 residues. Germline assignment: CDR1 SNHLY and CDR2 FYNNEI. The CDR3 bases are TGTGCCAGCAGTGACAGGGGGCGATCCCTCGAGCAGTACTTC. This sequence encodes CASSDRGRSLEQYF.

The CDR3 DNA sequence: TGTGCCAGTAGTATTCCCGGGAGCAATGAGCAGTTCTTC. Amino acids: CASSIPGSNEQFF. The rearrangement links TRBV19 to TRBJ2-1, with a possible D match to TRBD2 (6 bases). V was clipped by 3 bases and J by 6 bases, with 9 bases between them. Germline loops: CDR1 LNHDA, CDR2 SQIVND (reference sequence). The CDR3 contains 13 residues.

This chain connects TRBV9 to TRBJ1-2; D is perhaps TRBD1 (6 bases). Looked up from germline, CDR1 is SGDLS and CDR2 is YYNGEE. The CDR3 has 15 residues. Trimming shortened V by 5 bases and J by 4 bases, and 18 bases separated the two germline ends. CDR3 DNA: TGTGCCAGCAGTGGGTACTCGACAGGAACCTATGGCTACACCTTC. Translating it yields CASSGYSTGTYGYTF.

In DNA, the CDR3 is TGCGCCAGCAGCCAAGATCGGGGAGACAGGGGAAACTATGGCTACACCTTC. Translation: CASSQDRGDRGNYGYTF. The chain joins TRBV4-1 to TRBJ1-2; 8 bases fit TRBD1. The CDR3 has 17 amino acids. After removal of 0 bases from V and 2 bases from J, the junction contained 8 bases not matched to a gene. From germline, CDR1 is MGHRA and CDR2 YSYEKL.